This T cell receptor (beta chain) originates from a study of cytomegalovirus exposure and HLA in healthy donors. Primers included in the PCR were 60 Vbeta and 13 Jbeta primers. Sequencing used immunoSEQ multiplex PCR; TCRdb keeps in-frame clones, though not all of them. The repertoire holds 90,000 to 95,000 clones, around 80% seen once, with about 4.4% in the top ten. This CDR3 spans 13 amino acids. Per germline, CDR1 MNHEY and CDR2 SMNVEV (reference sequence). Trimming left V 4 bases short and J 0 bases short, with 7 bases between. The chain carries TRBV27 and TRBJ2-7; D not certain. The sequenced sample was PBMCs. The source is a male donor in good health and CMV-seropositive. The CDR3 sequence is CASSSNPSYEQYF. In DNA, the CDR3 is TGTGCCAGCAGTTCTAACCCCTCCTACGAGCAGTACTTC.